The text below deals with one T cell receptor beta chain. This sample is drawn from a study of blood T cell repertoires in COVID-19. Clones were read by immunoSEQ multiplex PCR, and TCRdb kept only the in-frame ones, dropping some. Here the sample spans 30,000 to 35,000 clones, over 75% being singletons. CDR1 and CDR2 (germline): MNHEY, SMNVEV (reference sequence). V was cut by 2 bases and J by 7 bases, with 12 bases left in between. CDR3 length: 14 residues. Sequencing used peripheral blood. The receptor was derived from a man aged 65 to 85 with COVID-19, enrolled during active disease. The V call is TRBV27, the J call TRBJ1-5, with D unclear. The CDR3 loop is CASSLRSGSQPQHF. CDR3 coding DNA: TGTGCCAGCAGTTTAAGGTCGGGGTCACAGCCCCAGCATTTT.